This paragraph reports one T cell receptor (beta chain). Its antigen is still unknown. V shed 0 bases and J 2 bases; nucleotides not matched to a gene: 8. The CDR3 covers 17 residues. CDR1 and CDR2 from the germline V gene are LGHNA and YNFKEQ. These data originate in a study of blood T cells in healthy people across ages. General study results and limits: Strong correlation linked observed beta diversity and percent naive T cells.

A second roughly 6 to 12 cycle PCR used barcoded and J-beta primers. All cDNA molecules were each tagged by a template-switch adaptor with 12 random nucleotides. Any given sample supplied a minimum of 2.5 million CDR3-containing paired-end reads. TCRdb used MiXCR to reprocess the 5' RACE reads, holding one entry per CDR3 protein. Among approximately 2,000,000 distinct CDR3 sequences listed, roughly two fifths were seen once. Isolated per sample were at least 6 million PBMCs. J is TRBJ2-7 and V is TRBV4-2; 9 bases map to TRBD1. The TCR originated in a human donor in good health. Sequenced material: blood. The CDR3 nucleotides are TGTGCCAGCAGCCAAGAGGTTGGGGGGACAGGGACCTACGAGCAGTACTTC. The encoded protein is CASSQEVGGTGTYEQYF.